This T cell receptor beta chain was sequenced during a study of long-term antiretroviral therapy in people with HIV. This clone was seen more than once but under ten times. Its specificity is unknown. Points from the study as a whole: Every time point showed a repertoire led by clones expanded before ART. Even long-term ART left TRB diversity below transplant donor controls, despite gains.

Trimming removed 2 bases from V and 7 bases from J, with 11 bases in between. The germline gives CDR1 SEHNR, CDR2 FQNEAQ (reference sequence). The CDR3 loop spans 13 amino acids. No fewer than two post-ART and no fewer than one pre-ART PBMC samples existed for each donor. Researchers ran immunoSEQ v3.0 at survey level. Sequencing aimed at roughly 40,000-55,000 T-cell genomes per sample. TCRdb's copy holds only in-frame clones and misses some; the assay was immunoSEQ multiplex PCR. The sample yields tens of thousands of clones, about four fifths seen once. V usage is TRBV7-9 and J usage is TRBJ1-1, with D perhaps TRBD1 (6 bases). This sample comprised unsorted PBMCs, obtained 1 year after starting antiretroviral therapy. This sequence was found in a man aged 18 to 29 with HIV. The CDR3 loop reads CASSLRGFGEAFF. The DNA of the CDR3 is TGTGCCAGCAGCTTAAGGGGGTTTGGTGAAGCTTTCTTT.